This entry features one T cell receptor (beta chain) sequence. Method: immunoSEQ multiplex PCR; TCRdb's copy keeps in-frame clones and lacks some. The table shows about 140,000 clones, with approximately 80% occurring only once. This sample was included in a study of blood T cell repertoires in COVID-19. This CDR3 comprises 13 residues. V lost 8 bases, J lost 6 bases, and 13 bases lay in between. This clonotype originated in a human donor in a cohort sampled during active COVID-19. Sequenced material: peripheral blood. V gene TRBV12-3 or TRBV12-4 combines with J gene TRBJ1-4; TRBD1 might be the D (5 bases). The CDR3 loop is CASAAPGHEKLFF. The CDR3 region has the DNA TGTGCCAGCGCGGCCCCAGGGCATGAAAAACTGTTTTTT.